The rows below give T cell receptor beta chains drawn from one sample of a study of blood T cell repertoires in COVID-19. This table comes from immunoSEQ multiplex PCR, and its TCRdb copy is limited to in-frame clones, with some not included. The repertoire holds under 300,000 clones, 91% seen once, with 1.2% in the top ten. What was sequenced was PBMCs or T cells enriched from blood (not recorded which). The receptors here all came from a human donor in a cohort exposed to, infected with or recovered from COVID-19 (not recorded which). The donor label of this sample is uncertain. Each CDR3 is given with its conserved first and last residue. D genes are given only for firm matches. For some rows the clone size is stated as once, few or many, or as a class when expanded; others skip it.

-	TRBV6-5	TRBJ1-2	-	TGTGCCAGCAGTTACAGCGGTTATGGCTACACCTTC	CASSYSGYGYTF
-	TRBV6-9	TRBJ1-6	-	TGTGCCAGCAGTTATATTGCAGGGCATTCACCCCTCCACTTT	CASSYIAGHSPLHF
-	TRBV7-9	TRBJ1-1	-	TGTGCCAGCAGCTTAGCCCCGGGGGGGGGTAAGCCTGAAGCTTTCTTT	CASSLAPGGGKPEAFF
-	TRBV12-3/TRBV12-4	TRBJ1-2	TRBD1	TGTGCCAGTCGACAGGGGGTGAACTATGGCTACACCTTC	CASRQGVNYGYTF
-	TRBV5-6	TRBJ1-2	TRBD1	TGTGCCAGCAGCCTGACGGACAGGGTCTATGGCTACACCTTC	CASSLTDRVYGYTF
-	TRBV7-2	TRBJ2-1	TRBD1	TGTGCCAGCAGCCCCATTCCCGGGACAGGGGATGAGCAGTTCTTC	CASSPIPGTGDEQFF
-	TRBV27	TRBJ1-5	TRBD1	TGTGCCAGCAGCTCAGGGGGCTGGGTCAATCAGCCCCAGCATTTT	CASSSGGWVNQPQHF
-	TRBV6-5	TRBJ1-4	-	TGTGCCAGCCGTAAACGGGGGGGGAAGGATGAAAAACTGTTTTTT	CASRKRGGKDEKLFF
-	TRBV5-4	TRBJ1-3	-	TGTGCCAGCAGCACGGACAGAGGGACTGGAAACACCATATATTTT	CASSTDRGTGNTIYF
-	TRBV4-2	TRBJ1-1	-	TGTGCCAGCAGCCAAGGGCCGAGCGACGCTGAAGCTTTCTTT	CASSQGPSDAEAFF
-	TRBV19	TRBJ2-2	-	TGTGCCAGTAGTAAGCCCCCCGGGGAGCTGTTTTTT	CASSKPPGELFF
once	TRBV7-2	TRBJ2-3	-	TGTGCCAGCAGCCCCTACACAGATACGCAGTATTTT	CASSPYTDTQYF
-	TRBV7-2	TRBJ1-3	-	TGTGCCAGCAGCTTAGGGGTTTTGGGACTCTCTGGAAACACCATATATTTT	CASSLGVLGLSGNTIYF
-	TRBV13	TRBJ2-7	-	TGTGCCAGCAGCTCCCCCCCCCTCTACGAGCAGTACTTC	CASSSPPLYEQYF
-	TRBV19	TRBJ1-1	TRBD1	TGTGCCTCCTTAAACAGGGGGACTGAAGCTTTCTTT	CASLNRGTEAFF
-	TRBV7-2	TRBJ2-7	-	TGTGCCAGCGGACTCAACGAGCAGTACTTC	CASGLNEQYF
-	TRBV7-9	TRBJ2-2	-	TGTGCCAGCAGCTACCGGGGGAACACCGGGGAGCTGTTTTTT	CASSYRGNTGELFF
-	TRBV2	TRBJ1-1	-	TGTGCCAGCAGTGGGGGAATGGCAGGGGTCGGGGCTTTCTTT	CASSGGMAGVGAFF
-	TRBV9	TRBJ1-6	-	TGTGCCAGCAGCGTAGGGATAGGGGTGGACGGTTCACCCCTCCACTTT	CASSVGIGVDGSPLHF
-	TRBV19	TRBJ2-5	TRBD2	TGTGCCAGTGGTGCTAGCGGAGAGACCCAGTACTTC	CASGASGETQYF
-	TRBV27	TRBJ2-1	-	TGTGCCAGCACCGACGCCGGAACGGGCTACAATGAGCAGTTCTTC	CASTDAGTGYNEQFF
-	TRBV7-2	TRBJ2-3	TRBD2	TGTGCCAGCAGCTCGAAGGTGACTAGCGACACAGATACGCAGTATTTT	CASSSKVTSDTDTQYF
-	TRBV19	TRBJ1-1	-	TGTGCCAGTAGTATCGGGGATGGGAGCACTGAAGCTTTCTTT	CASSIGDGSTEAFF
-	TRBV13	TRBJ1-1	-	TGTGCCAGCAGCTCAAAAGACAGAGGTAACACTGAAGCTTTCTTT	CASSSKDRGNTEAFF
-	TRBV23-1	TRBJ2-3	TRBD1	TGCGCCAGCAGTCGGTTCCCTTATCGGGACAGAAGCACAGATACGCAGTATTTT	CASSRFPYRDRSTDTQYF
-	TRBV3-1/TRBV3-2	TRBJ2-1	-	TGTGCCAGCAGCCCCGGAGACTACAATGAGCAGTTCTTC	CASSPGDYNEQFF
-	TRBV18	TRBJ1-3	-	TGTGCCAGCTCACCAGGGGGCGACGGAAACACCATATATTTT	CASSPGGDGNTIYF
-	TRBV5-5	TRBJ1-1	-	TGTGCCAGCAGCTTTAGTTGGCAGGCAGAAGCTTTCTTT	CASSFSWQAEAFF
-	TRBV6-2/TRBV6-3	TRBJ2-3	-	TGTGCCAGCAGTTCCCAGAATACGCAGTATTTT	CASSSQNTQYF
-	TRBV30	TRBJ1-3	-	TGTGCCTGGAGTGAGGGGGGAAACACCATATATTTT	CAWSEGGNTIYF
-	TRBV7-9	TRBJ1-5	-	TGTGCCAGCAGCCTCGGACAGATTGACAATCAGCCCCAGCATTTT	CASSLGQIDNQPQHF
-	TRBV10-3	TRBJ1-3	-	TGTGCCATCAGTGAGTCAGGCAGGAATCACTCTGGAAACACCATATATTTT	CAISESGRNHSGNTIYF
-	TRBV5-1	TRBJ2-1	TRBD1	TGCGCCAGCAGCTTGGGGCGAGACAGGGTCGTCAATGAGCAGTTCTTC	CASSLGRDRVVNEQFF
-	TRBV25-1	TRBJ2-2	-	TGTGCCAGCAGTGCATCCGGTATCGAACGCGTTGACACCGGGGAGCTGTTTTTT	CASSASGIERVDTGELFF
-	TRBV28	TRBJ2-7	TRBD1	TGTGCCAGCAGTACCGGGACAGGGGGCTACGAGCAGTACTTC	CASSTGTGGYEQYF
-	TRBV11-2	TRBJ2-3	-	TGTGCCAGCAGCTCGATCTACCCCGGTACGCAGTATTTT	CASSSIYPGTQYF
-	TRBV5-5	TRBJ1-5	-	TGTGCCAGCAGCTTGACACCTAGCAATCAGCCCCAGCATTTT	CASSLTPSNQPQHF
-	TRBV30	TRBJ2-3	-	TGTGCCTGGAGGGGGGGAAGACTAGTGTCTACGCAGTATTTT	CAWRGGRLVSTQYF
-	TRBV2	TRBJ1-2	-	TGTGCCAGAGGTGGGGGGGAGGATGGCTACACCTTC	CARGGGEDGYTF
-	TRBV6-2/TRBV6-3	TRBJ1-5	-	TGTGCCAGCAGTTGGACACAACCGGATTATCAGCCCCAGCATTTT	CASSWTQPDYQPQHF
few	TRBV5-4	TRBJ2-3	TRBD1	TGTGCCAGCAGCCGACAGGGAAGCACAGATACGCAGTATTTT	CASSRQGSTDTQYF
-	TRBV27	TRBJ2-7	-	TGTGCCAGCAGCCCGGGACTGGGGAGTTACGAGCAGTACTTC	CASSPGLGSYEQYF
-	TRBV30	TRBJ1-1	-	TGTGCCTGGAGGCCAAACGTCGGGGCTGAAGCTTTCTTT	CAWRPNVGAEAFF
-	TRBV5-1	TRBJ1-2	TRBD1	TGCGCCAGCAGCCCTGGACAGGGTTTCTATGGCTACACCTTC	CASSPGQGFYGYTF
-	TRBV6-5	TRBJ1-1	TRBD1	TGTGCCAGCAACGGGGGACAGGGCTTCACTGAAGCTTTCTTT	CASNGGQGFTEAFF
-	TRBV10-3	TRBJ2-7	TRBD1	TGTGCCACTTACGGACAGGGCCCAAGCTCCTACGAGCAGTACTTC	CATYGQGPSSYEQYF